This T cell receptor (beta chain) was recorded in a study of blood T cell repertoires in COVID-19. Study-level information: From the United States, Italy and Spain came samples of acute and convalescent COVID-19. T cells, B-cell-depleted T cells, or PBMCs supplied cDNA or gDNA.

Using immunoSEQ multiplex PCR, the repertoire was profiled, and TCRdb retains in-frame clones only, with some absent. The sample carries approximately 220,000 clones, approximately 80% recorded once. Germline CDR1 is MNHEY and CDR2 is SVGEGT. The V and J ends lost 1 base and 5 bases respectively, with 8 bases between them. The CDR3 loop spans 13 amino acids. The clonotype originates from a man aged 40-49 years with acute or convalescent COVID-19. Sample: peripheral blood. The chain carries TRBV6-2 or TRBV6-3 and TRBJ1-1; D not resolved. The CDR3 loop reads CASSYFEVTEAFF. The CDR3 DNA follows: TGTGCCAGCAGTTACTTCGAGGTGACTGAAGCTTTCTTT.